This T cell receptor (beta chain) was recovered during a study of blood T cell repertoires in COVID-19. Per the authors' pipeline: From reference gene primer amplification, estimates of nucleated cell counts were derived. Sequencing was performed with immunoSEQ multiplex PCR; in TCRdb, only in-frame clones are kept and a portion is missing. The DNA was the basis for D and trimming; V, J and clone size are from that table. The sample holds 150,000 to 200,000 clones; about 85% are singletons and the top ten take over 5%. Looked up from germline, CDR1 is SQVTM and CDR2 is ANQGSEA. The CDR3 is 14 residues long. Trimming removed 4 bases from V and 8 bases from J, with 20 bases in between. This clone was seen once.

The source material was peripheral blood. The receptor comes from a woman aged 50 to 65 with COVID-19, enrolled during active disease. J is TRBJ1-2 and V is TRBV29-1; tentative D call: TRBD1 (5 bases). The CDR3 loop is CSVVTVTPGGGYTF. The CDR3 DNA is TGCAGCGTTGTTACTGTGACACCGGGGGGAGGCTACACCTTC.